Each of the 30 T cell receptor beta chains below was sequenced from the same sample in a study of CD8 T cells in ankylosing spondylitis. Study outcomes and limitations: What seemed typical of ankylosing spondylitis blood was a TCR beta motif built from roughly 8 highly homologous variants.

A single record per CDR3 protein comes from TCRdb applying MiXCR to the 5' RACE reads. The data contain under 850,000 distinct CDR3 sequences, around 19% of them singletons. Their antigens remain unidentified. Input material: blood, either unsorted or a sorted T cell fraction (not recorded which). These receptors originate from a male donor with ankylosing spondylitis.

The CDR3 DNA follows: TGTGCCATCAGTGAGTCAGGAGTTTATGGCTACACCTTC. Translated, it gives CAISESGVYGYTF. This chain joins TRBV10-3 and TRBJ1-2, with no clear D. The CDR3 covers 13 residues. The germline V gene has CDR1 ENHRY and CDR2 SYGVKD. V dropped 0 bases and J dropped 5 bases, with 7 bases sitting between them.

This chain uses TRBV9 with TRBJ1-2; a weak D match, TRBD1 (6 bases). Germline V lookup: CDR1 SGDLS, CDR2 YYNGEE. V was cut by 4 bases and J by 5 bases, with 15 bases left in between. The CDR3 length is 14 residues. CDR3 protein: CASSPRTEPYGYTF. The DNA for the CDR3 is TGTGCCAGCAGCCCTCGGACAGAACCTTATGGCTACACCTTC. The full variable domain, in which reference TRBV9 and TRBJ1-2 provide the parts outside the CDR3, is DSGVTQTPKHLITATGQRVTLRCSPRSGDLSVYWYQQSLDQGLQFLIQYYNGEERAKGNILERFSAQQFPDLHSELNLSSLELGDSALYFCASSPRTEPYGYTFGSGTRLTVV.

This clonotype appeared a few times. CDR3 region: CASSLSLISEKLFF. In DNA, the CDR3 is TGTGCCAGCAGTTTATCACTAATCAGCGAAAAACTGTTTTTT. The chain employs TRBV27 and TRBJ1-4; D is ambiguous. V lost 0 bases and J lost 8, with 10 bases in between. In germline, CDR1 is MNHEY, CDR2 SMNVEV (reference sequence). This CDR3 has 14 amino acids.

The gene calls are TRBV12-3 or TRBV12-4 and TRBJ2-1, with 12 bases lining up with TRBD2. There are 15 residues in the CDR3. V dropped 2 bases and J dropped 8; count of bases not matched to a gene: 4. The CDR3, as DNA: TGTGCCAGCAGTTTACGCTCTAGCGGGGGGGATGAGCAGTTCTTC. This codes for CASSLRSSGGDEQFF.

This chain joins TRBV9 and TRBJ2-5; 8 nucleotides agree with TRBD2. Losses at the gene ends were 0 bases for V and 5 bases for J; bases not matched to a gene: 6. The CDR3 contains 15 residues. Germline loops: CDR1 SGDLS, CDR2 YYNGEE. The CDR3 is CASSVAGGPLETQYF. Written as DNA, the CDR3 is TGTGCCAGCAGCGTAGCGGGGGGGCCTCTGGAGACCCAGTACTTC. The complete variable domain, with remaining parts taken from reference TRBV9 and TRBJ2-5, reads DSGVTQTPKHLITATGQRVTLRCSPRSGDLSVYWYQQSLDQGLQFLIQYYNGEERAKGNILERFSAQQFPDLHSELNLSSLELGDSALYFCASSVAGGPLETQYFGPGTRLLVL.

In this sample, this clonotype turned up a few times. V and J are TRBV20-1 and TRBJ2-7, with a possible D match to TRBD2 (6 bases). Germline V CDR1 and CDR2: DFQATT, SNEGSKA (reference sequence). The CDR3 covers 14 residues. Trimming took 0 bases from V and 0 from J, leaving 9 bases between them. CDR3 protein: CSARDSTSSYEQYF. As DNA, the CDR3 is TGCAGTGCTAGAGATTCGACTAGCTCCTACGAGCAGTACTTC.

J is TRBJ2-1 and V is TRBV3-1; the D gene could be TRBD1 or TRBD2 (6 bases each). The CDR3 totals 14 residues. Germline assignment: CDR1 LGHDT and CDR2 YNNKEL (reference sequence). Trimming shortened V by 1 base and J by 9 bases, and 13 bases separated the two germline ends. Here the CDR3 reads CASSQVPGGGEQFF. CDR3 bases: TGTGCCAGCAGCCAAGTCCCCGGGGGCGGTGAGCAGTTCTTC.

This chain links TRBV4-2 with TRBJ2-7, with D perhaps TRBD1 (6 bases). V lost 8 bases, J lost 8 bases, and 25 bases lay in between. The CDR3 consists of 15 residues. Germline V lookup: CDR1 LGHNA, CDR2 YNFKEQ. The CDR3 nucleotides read TGTGCCAGCGCCGATCCAGGACAGTCGGGGCTTAAGCAGTACTTC. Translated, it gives CASADPGQSGLKQYF.

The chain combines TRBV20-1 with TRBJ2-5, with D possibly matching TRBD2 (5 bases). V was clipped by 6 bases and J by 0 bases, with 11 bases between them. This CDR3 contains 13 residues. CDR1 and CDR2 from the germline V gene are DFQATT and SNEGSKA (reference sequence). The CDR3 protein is CSARESYQETQYF. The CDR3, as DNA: TGCAGTGCAAGGGAGTCGTACCAAGAGACCCAGTACTTC.

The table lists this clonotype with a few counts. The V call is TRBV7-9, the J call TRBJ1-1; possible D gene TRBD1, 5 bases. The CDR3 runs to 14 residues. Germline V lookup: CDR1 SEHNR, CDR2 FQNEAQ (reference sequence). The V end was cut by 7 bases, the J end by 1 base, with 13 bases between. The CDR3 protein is CASTPGGANTEAFF. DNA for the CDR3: TGTGCCAGCACCCCGGGAGGGGCGAACACTGAAGCTTTCTTT.

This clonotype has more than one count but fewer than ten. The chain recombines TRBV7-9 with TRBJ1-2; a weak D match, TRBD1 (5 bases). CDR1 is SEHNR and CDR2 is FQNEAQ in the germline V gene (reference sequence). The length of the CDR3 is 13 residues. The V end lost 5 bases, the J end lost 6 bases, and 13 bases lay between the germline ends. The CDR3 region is CASSRGESDGYTF. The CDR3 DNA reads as TGTGCCAGCAGCCGAGGGGAATCCGATGGCTACACCTTC.

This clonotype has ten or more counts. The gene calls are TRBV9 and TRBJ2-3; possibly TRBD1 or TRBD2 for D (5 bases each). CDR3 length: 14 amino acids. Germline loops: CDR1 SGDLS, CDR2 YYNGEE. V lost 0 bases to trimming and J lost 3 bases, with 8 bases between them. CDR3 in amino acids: CASSVAGRTDTQYF. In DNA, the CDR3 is TGTGCCAGCAGCGTAGCGGGGCGGACAGATACGCAGTATTTT.

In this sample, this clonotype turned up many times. CDR3 sequence (DNA): TGTGCCAGCAGCCCCGGTCGGGACACTGAAGCTTTCTTT. This translates into CASSPGRDTEAFF. The V and J genes are TRBV12-3 or TRBV12-4 and TRBJ1-1; D is uncertain. The CDR3 totals 13 residues. Trimming took 6 bases from V and 3 from J, leaving 11 bases between them.

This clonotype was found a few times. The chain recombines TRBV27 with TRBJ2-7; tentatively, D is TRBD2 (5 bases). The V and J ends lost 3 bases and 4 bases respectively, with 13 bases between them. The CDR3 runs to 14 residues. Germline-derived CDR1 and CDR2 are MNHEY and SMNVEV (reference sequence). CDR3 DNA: TGTGCCAGCAGTTTTGTCTGGGGAGAATACGAGCAGTACTTC. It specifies CASSFVWGEYEQYF.

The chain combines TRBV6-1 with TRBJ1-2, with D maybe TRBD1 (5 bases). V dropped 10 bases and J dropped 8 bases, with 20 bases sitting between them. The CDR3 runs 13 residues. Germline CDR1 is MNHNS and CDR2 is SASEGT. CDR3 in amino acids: CATFLGTKYGYTF. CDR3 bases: TGTGCCACCTTTCTCGGGACTAAATACGGCTACACCTTC.

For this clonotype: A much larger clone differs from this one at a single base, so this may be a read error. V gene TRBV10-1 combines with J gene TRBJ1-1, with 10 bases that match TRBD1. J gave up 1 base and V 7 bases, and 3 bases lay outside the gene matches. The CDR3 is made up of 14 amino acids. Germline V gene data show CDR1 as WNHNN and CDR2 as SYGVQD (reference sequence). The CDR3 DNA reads TGCGCCAGCACCCGGGACAGGGGGAACACTGAAGCTTTCTTT. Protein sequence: CASTRDRGNTEAFF.

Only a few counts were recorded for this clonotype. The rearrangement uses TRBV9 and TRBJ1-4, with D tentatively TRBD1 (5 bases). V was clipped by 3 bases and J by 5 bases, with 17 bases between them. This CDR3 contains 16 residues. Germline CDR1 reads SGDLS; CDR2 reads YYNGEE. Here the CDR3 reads CASSANDVRGNEKLFF. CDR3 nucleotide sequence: TGTGCCAGCAGCGCTAATGACGTTCGGGGGAATGAAAAACTGTTTTTT. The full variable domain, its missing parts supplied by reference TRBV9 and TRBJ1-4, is DSGVTQTPKHLITATGQRVTLRCSPRSGDLSVYWYQQSLDQGLQFLIQYYNGEERAKGNILERFSAQQFPDLHSELNLSSLELGDSALYFCASSANDVRGNEKLFFGSGTQLSVL.

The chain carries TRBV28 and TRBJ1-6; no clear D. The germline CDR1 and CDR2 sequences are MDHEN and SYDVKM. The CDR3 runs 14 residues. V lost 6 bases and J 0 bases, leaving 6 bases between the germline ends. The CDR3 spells CASRKVSYNSPLHF. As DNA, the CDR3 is TGTGCCAGCAGGAAGGTCTCCTATAATTCACCCCTCCACTTT.

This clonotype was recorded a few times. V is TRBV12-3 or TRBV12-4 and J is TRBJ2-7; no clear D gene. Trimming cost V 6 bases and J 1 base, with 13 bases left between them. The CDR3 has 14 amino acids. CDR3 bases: TGTGCCAGCAGCCCCCCAAAGAATTCCTACGAGCAGTACTTC. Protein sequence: CASSPPKNSYEQYF.

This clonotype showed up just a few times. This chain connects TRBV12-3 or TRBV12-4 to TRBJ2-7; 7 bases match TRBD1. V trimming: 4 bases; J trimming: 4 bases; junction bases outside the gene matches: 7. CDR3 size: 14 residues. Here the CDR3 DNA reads TGTGCCAGCAGTTCGACAGGGCAACCTTACGAGCAGTACTTC. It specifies CASSSTGQPYEQYF.

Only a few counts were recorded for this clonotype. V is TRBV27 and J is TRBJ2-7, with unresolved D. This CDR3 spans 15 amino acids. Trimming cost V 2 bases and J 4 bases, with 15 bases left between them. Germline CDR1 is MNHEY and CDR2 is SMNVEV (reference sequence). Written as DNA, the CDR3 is TGTGCCAGCAGTTTAGGTCGGCTTCCCGGATACGAGCAGTACTTC. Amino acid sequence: CASSLGRLPGYEQYF.

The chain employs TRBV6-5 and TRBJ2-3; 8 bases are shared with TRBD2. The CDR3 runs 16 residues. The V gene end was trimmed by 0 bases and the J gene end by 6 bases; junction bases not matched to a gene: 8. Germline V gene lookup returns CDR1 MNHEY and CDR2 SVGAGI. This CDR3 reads CASSYSTGLGSDTQYF. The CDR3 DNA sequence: TGTGCCAGCAGTTACTCGACGGGACTAGGATCCGATACGCAGTATTTT.

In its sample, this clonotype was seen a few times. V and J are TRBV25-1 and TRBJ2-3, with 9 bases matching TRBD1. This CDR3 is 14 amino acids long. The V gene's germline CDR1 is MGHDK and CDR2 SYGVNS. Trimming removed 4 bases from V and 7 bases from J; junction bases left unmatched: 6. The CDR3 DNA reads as TGTGCCAGCAGTGCAGACAGGGGGTTCAATACGCAGTATTTT. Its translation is CASSADRGFNTQYF. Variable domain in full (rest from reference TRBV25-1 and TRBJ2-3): EADIYQTPRYLVIGTGKKITLECSQTMGHDKMYWYQQDPGMELHLIHYSYGVNSTEKGDLSSESTVSRIRTEHFPLTLESARPSHTSQYLCASSADRGFNTQYFGPGTRLTVL.

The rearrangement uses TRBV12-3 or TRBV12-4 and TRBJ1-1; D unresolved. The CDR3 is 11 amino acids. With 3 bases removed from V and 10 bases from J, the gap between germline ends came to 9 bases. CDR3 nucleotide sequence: TGTGCCAGCAGTTTGAGGCGACTAGCTTTCTTT. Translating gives CASSLRRLAFF.

CDR3 region: CASSWARDEQFF. CDR3 DNA sequence: TGTGCCAGCAGTTGGGCGAGAGATGAGCAGTTCTTC. V and J are TRBV12-3 or TRBV12-4 and TRBJ2-1; the D is unclear. This CDR3 comprises 12 residues. The germline V and J ends were trimmed by 4 bases and 8 bases, with 9 bases remaining between them.

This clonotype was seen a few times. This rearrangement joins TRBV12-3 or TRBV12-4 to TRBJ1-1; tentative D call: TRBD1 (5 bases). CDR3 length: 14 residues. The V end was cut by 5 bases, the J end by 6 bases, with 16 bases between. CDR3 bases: TGTGCCAGCAGTCAAGACAGACTCCGCGCTGAAGCTTTCTTT. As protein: CASSQDRLRAEAFF.

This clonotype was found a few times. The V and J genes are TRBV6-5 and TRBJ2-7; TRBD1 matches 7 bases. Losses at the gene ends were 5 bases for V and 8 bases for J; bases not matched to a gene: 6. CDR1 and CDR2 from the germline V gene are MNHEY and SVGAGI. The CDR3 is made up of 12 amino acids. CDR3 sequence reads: CASSRDRGKQYF. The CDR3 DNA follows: TGTGCCAGCAGTAGGGACAGAGGAAAGCAGTACTTC.

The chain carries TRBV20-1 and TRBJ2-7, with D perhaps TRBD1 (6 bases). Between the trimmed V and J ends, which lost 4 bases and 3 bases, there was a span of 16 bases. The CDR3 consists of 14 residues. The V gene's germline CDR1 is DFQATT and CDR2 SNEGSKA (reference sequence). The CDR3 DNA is TGCAGTGCTACGGGTAGGGGGTCCCGCTACGAGCAGTACTTC. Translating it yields CSATGRGSRYEQYF.

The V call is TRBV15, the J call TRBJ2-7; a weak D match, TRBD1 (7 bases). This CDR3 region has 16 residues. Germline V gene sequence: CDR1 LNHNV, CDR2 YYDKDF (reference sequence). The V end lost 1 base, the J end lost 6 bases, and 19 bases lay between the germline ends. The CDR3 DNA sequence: TGTGCCACCAGCAGAGGCGCTTACCAGGGGGGCTCCGAGCAGTACTTC. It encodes CATSRGAYQGGSEQYF.

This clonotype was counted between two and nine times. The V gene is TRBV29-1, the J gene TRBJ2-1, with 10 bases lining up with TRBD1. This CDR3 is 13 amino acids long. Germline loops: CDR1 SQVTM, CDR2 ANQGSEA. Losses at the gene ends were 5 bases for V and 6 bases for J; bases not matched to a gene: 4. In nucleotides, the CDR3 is TGCAGCGTTAGGGACAGGGGCTTCAATGAGCAGTTCTTC. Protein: CSVRDRGFNEQFF.